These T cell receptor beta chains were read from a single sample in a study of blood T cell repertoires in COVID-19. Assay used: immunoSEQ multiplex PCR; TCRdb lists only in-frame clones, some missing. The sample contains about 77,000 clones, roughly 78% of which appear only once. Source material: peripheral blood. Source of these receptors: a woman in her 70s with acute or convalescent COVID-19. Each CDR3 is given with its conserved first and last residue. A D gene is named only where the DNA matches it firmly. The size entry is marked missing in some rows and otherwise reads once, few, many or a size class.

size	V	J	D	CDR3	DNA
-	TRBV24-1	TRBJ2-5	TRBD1	CATSDTRDRAETQYF	TGTGCCACCAGTGATACCCGGGACAGGGCAGAGACCCAGTACTTC
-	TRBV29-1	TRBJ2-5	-	CSVAAGETQYF	TGCAGCGTTGCGGCAGGGGAGACCCAGTACTTC
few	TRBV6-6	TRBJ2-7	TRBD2	CASSGTSGAYEQYF	TGTGCCAGCAGTGGGACTAGCGGGGCCTACGAGCAGTACTTC
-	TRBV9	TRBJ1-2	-	CASSVAWDNGYTF	TGTGCCAGCAGCGTAGCCTGGGACAACGGCTACACCTTC
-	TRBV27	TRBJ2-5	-	CASSFIGEEETQYF	TGTGCCAGCAGTTTCATTGGAGAGGAAGAGACCCAGTACTTC
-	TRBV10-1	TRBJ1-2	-	CASSDSRGGIYGYTF	TGCGCCAGCAGTGACTCCCGGGGGGGGATCTATGGCTACACCTTC
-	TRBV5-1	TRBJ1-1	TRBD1	CASSPRTGPKRAFF	TGCGCCAGCAGCCCAAGGACAGGGCCAAAGCGAGCTTTCTTT
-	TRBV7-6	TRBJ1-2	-	CASSSRARRDYGYTF	TGTGCCAGCAGCTCCCGCGCGAGGAGGGACTATGGCTACACCTTC
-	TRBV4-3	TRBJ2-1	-	CASSHSRDNEQFF	TGCGCCAGCAGCCATTCCAGGGACAATGAGCAGTTCTTC
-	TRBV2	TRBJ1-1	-	CASSGSRGAEAFF	TGTGCCAGCAGTGGTAGCCGGGGGGCTGAAGCTTTCTTT
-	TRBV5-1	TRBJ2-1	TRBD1	CASSSGPLGGGRGIYNEQFF	TGCGCCAGCAGCTCTGGACCCCTCGGAGGTGGCAGGGGGATCTACAATGAGCAGTTCTTC
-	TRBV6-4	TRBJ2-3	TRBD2	CASSPSGGADTQYF	TGTGCCAGCAGTCCCAGCGGGGGAGCAGATACGCAGTATTTT
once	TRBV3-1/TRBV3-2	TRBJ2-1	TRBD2	CASSQDLLLAGANEQFF	TGTGCCAGCAGCCAAGATCTCCTACTAGCGGGGGCGAATGAGCAGTTCTTC
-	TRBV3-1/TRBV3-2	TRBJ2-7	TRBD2	CASSRRGGAYEQYF	TGTGCCAGCAGCCGCCGCGGGGGTGCCTACGAGCAGTACTTC
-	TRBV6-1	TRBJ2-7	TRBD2	CASSAAGAFEQYF	TGTGCCAGCTCCGCGGCGGGAGCTTTCGAGCAGTACTTC
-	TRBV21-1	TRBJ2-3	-	CASTPRGKINTDTQYF	TGTGCCAGCACCCCCAGGGGGAAAATAAACACAGATACGCAGTATTTT
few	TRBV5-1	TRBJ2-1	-	CASSLVATSYNEQFF	TGCGCCAGCAGCTTGGTAGCGACCTCCTACAATGAGCAGTTCTTC
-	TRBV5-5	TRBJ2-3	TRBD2	CASSLAGLAGGPDTQYF	TGTGCCAGCAGCTTGGCGGGACTAGCGGGGGGGCCAGATACGCAGTATTTT
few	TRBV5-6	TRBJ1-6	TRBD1	CASSFDRVSYNSPLHF	TGTGCCAGCAGCTTTGACAGGGTGTCCTATAATTCACCCCTCCACTTT
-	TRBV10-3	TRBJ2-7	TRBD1	CAISARDRGVYEQYF	TGTGCCATCAGTGCTCGGGACAGGGGTGTCTACGAGCAGTACTTC